The entry that follows covers one T cell receptor (beta chain) sequence. Reverse transcription of about 0.5 to 1 ug RNA was carried out with random hexamers. MiXCR, run by TCRdb on the immunoSEQ multiplex PCR reads, gives a single entry per CDR3 protein. The table has more than 75,000 distinct CDR3 sequences, 94% seen once. This specimen comes from a study of CD8 T cells in Susac syndrome. V was clipped by 4 bases and J by 6 bases; unmatched bases: 11. The length of the CDR3 is 15 residues. Germline CDR1 reads LNHNV; CDR2 reads YYDKDF (reference sequence). The sequenced sample was CD8+ T cells from PBMCs. The sequence was collected from a human donor in good health. The rearrangement links TRBV15 to TRBJ1-1; 7 bases match TRBD1. The CDR3 reads CATSTTSRDSSEAFF. As DNA, the CDR3 is TGTGCCACCAGCACCACGTCCCGGGACAGTTCTGAAGCTTTCTTT.